This entry lists 8 T cell receptor beta chains sequenced from one sample in a study of control samples from healthy donors and cancer patients. Data came from immunoSEQ multiplex PCR; TCRdb stores just in-frame clones and leaves some out. Altogether 150,000 or so clones are present, 85% to 95% being singletons, with the ten largest covering 13% to 15%. The sequenced sample was PBMCs. All receptors derive from a man between 60 and 75 years old with colorectal cancer.

The CDR3 loop reads CASSEMGQDGHEQYF. The CDR3, as DNA: TGCGCCAGCAGTGAGATGGGACAGGACGGCCACGAGCAGTACTTC. The chain combines TRBV10-2 with TRBJ2-7; 8 bases line up with TRBD1. This CDR3 spans 15 amino acids. Germline values: CDR1 WSHSY, CDR2 SAAADI. V lost 2 bases, J lost 5 bases, and 8 bases stayed unmatched.

J is TRBJ2-5 and V is TRBV19, with 7 bases matching TRBD1. Trimming at V came to 4 bases and at J to 4 bases, leaving 12 bases not matched to a gene. The CDR3 is made up of 16 amino acids. Germline CDR1 reads LNHDA; CDR2 reads SQIVND (reference sequence). Here the CDR3 reads CASSTLGQGVLETQYF. The CDR3 coding sequence is TGTGCCAGTAGTACCCTGGGGCAGGGGGTACTAGAGACCCAGTACTTC.

V usage is TRBV4-1 and J usage is TRBJ2-1; a weak D match, TRBD2 (5 bases). This CDR3 is built from 18 residues. The germline gives CDR1 MGHRA, CDR2 YSYEKL. V shed 0 bases and J shed 1 base, with 16 bases lying between them. CDR3 DNA: TGCGCCAGCAGCCAAGAAAGGATTAAGCCGGGGTCCTACAATGAGCAGTTCTTC. Protein product: CASSQERIKPGSYNEQFF.

The chain couples TRBV10-2 to TRBJ2-7; D unclear. CDR1 WSHSY and CDR2 SAAADI come from the germline V gene. CDR3 size: 12 residues. The ends were cut back, 6 bases at V and 6 bases at J, with 12 bases in the middle. The CDR3 reads CASSPDTPEQYF. The CDR3 coding sequence is TGCGCCAGCAGCCCCGATACCCCCGAGCAGTACTTC.

The chain recombines TRBV10-3 with TRBJ1-1, with D maybe TRBD1 (5 bases). The germline gives CDR1 ENHRY, CDR2 SYGVKD. The CDR3 spans 15 residues. V was cut by 4 bases and J by 2 bases, with 14 bases left in between. CDR3 nucleotides: TGTGCCATCAGTGGCGGGACGGACTATAACACTGAAGCTTTCTTT. Amino acid sequence: CAISGGTDYNTEAFF.

The J gene is TRBJ2-5, the V gene TRBV7-2; D remains ambiguous. V was clipped by 5 bases and J by 3 bases, with 4 bases between them. This CDR3 is 11 amino acids long. Germline V lookup: CDR1 SGHTA, CDR2 FQGNSA. The CDR3 sequence: CASSPKETQYF. The CDR3, as DNA: TGTGCCAGCAGCCCCAAAGAGACCCAGTACTTC.

The chain uses TRBV4-3 and TRBJ1-2, with D perhaps TRBD1 (5 bases). This CDR3 has 15 amino acids. The ends were cut back, 0 bases at V and 4 bases at J, with 12 bases in the middle. From germline, CDR1 is LGHNA and CDR2 YSLEER. CDR3 coding DNA: TGCGCCAGCAGCCAAGATGGGGCGGACTTCTATGGCTACACCTTC. Translating gives CASSQDGADFYGYTF.

This clone has only one observation. CDR3 nucleotide sequence: TGCAGCGGCTGGACAGGGAGGACTGAAGCTTTCTTT. Its translation: CSGWTGRTEAFF. The chain employs TRBV29-1 and TRBJ1-1; TRBD1 agrees at 8 bases. Germline V gives CDR1 SQVTM, CDR2 ANQGSEA. The CDR3 is 12 residues long. The junction had 6 bases not matched to a gene; V was cut back by 7 bases and J by 5 bases.